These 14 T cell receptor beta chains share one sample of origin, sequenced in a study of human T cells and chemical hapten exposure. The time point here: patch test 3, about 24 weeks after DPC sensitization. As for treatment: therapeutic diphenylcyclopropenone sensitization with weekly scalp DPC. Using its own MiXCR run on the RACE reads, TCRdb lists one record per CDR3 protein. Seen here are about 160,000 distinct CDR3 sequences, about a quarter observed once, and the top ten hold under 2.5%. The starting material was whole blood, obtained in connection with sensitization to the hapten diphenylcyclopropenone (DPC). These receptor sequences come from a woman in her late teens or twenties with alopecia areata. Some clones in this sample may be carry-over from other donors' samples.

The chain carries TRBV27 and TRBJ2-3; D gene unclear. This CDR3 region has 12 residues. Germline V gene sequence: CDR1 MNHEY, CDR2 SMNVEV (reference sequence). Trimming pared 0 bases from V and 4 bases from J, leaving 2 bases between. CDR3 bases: TGTGCCAGCAGTTTATCGCCAGATACGCAGTATTTT. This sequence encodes CASSLSPDTQYF.

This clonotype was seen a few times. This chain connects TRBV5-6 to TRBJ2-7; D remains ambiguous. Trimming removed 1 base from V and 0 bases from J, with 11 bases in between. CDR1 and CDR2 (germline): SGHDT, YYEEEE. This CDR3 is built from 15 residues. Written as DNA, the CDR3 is TGTGCCAGCAGCTTGTATACAGCCTCCTCCTACGAGCAGTACTTC. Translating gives CASSLYTASSYEQYF.

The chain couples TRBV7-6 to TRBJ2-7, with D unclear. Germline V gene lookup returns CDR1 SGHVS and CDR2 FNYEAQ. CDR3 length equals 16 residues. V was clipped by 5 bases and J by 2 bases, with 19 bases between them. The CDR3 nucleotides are TGTGCCAGCAGCCCCCGGGTTGGGGTAGCCACCTACGAGCAGTACTTC. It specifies CASSPRVGVATYEQYF.

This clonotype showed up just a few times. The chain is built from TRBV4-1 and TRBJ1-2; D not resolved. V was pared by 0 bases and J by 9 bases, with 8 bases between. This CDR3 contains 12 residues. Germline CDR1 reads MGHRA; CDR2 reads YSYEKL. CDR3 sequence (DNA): TGCGCCAGCAGCCAAGAGGATAGGCGCTACACCTTC. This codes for CASSQEDRRYTF.

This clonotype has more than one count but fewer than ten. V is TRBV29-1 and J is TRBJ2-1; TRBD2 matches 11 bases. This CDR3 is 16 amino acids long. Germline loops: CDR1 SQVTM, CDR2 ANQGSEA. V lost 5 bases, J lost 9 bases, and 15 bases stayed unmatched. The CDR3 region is CSVLLSRLAGPGEQFF. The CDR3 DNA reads TGCAGCGTTCTTTTATCCAGACTAGCGGGGCCCGGTGAGCAGTTCTTC.

CDR3 protein: CASSLGYSGNTIYF. The CDR3 region has the DNA TGTGCCAGCAGTCTAGGGTATTCTGGAAACACCATATATTTT. V is TRBV11-2 and J is TRBJ1-3, with D unresolved. This CDR3 comprises 14 residues. CDR1 and CDR2 (germline): SGHAT, FQNNGV. The V and J ends lost 6 bases and 1 base respectively, with 10 bases between them. The full variable domain, its missing parts supplied by reference TRBV11-2 and TRBJ1-3, is EAGVAQSPRYKIIEKRQSVAFWCNPISGHATLYWYQQILGQGPKLLIQFQNNGVVDDSQLPKDRFSAERLKGVDSTLKIQPAKLEDSAVYLCASSLGYSGNTIYFGEGSWLTVV.

The CDR3 sequence: CASSYSILAKNIQYF. The DNA for the CDR3 is TGTGCCAGCAGTTACTCGATCTTGGCCAAAAACATTCAGTACTTC. The genes are TRBV6-2 or TRBV6-3 and TRBJ2-4; D is ambiguous. The CDR3 loop spans 15 amino acids. Germline V lookup: CDR1 MNHEY, CDR2 SVGEGT. V lost 0 bases and J lost 1, with 7 bases in between.

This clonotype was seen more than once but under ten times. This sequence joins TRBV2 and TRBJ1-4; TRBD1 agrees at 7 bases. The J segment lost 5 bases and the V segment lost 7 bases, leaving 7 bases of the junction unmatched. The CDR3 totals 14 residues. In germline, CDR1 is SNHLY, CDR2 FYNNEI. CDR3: CASTPTGRNEKLFF. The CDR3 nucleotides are TGTGCCAGCACTCCGACAGGGAGAAATGAAAAACTGTTTTTT.

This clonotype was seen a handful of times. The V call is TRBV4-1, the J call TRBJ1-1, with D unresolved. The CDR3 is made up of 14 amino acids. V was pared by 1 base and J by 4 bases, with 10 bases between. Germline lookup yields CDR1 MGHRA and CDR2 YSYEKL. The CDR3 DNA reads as TGCGCCAGCAGCCAAGGGCAATGGAGCACTGAAGCTTTCTTT. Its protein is CASSQGQWSTEAFF.

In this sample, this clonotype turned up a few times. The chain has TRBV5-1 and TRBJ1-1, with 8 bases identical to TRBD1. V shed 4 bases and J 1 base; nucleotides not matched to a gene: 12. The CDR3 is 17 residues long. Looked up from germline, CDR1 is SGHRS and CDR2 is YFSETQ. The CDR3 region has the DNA TGCGCCAGCAGCACCGGGACAGGAGGAATTTGGAACACTGAAGCTTTCTTT. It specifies CASSTGTGGIWNTEAFF.

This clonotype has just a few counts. The CDR3 nucleotides are TGTGCCAGCAGGCGGGGACGGGGGAACACTGAAGCTTTCTTT. Translation: CASRRGRGNTEAFF. This sequence joins TRBV6-6 and TRBJ1-1; tentative D call: TRBD1 (5 bases). V was clipped by 6 bases and J by 1 base, with 12 bases between them. Germline V gives CDR1 MNHNY, CDR2 SVGAGI (reference sequence). CDR3 length: 14 residues.

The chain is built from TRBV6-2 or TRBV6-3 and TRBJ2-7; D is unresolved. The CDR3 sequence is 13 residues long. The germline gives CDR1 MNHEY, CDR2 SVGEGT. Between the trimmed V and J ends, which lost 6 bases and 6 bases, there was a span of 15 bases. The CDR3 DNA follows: TGTGCCAGCAGCCGGAGCATGGGTTCCGAGCAGTACTTC. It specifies CASSRSMGSEQYF.

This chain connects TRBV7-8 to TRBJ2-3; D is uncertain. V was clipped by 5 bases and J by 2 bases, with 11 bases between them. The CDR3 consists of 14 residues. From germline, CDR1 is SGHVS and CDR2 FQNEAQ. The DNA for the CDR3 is TGTGCCAGCAGCCCCAGGATCAACACAGATACGCAGTATTTT. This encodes CASSPRINTDTQYF.

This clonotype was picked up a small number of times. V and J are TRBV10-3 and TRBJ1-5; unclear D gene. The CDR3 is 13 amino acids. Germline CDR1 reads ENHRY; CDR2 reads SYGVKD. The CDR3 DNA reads TGTGGGACCGCAGGAGACAGCAATCAGCCCCAGCATTTT. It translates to CGTAGDSNQPQHF.